This passage covers 4 T cell receptor beta chains from one sample sequenced in a study of T cells in tumors after PD-1 blockade. The table came from immunoSEQ multiplex PCR; TCRdb's copy has only in-frame clones and leaves some out. The table records 50,000 to 75,000 clones, 74% of them present only once. The sample consisted of PBMCs, taken after anti-PD-1 treatment. Receptor source: a human donor with basal cell carcinoma.

The chain carries TRBV19 and TRBJ1-4; D gene uncertain. The CDR3 contains 13 residues. Trimming took 5 bases from V and 6 from J, leaving 10 bases between them. Looked up from germline, CDR1 is LNHDA and CDR2 is SQIVND (reference sequence). The CDR3 DNA reads as TGTGCCAGTAGTGTCAGTCCTGATGAAAAACTGTTTTTT. Its translation is CASSVSPDEKLFF.

The chain has TRBV3-1 (or the pseudogene TRBV3-2) and TRBJ1-1; 8 bases are a match to TRBD1. The V gene end was trimmed by 4 bases and the J gene end by 0 bases; junction bases not matched to a gene: 1. CDR1 is LGHDT, CDR2 YNNKEL, per germline (reference sequence). The CDR3 is 14 residues long. Written as DNA, the CDR3 is TGTGCCAGCAGCCGGGGACAGGTGAACACTGAAGCTTTCTTT. Translating gives CASSRGQVNTEAFF.

The CDR3 region has the DNA TGTGCCAGCAGCGTAGGTACCAGCGGTGAGACCTACGAGCAGTACTTC. This translates into CASSVGTSGETYEQYF. The V and J genes are TRBV9 and TRBJ2-7; D may be TRBD2 (5 bases). Germline loops: CDR1 SGDLS, CDR2 YYNGEE. This CDR3 is built from 16 residues. Between the trimmed V and J ends, which lost 0 bases and 2 bases, there was a span of 15 bases.

The CDR3 nucleotides read TGTGCCAGCAGCTCTATGAGCAACGAGCAGTACTTC. Protein sequence: CASSSMSNEQYF. The chain combines TRBV7-9 with TRBJ2-7, with D unresolved. The CDR3 covers 12 residues. V shed 4 bases and J shed 5 bases, with 9 bases lying between them. The germline V gene encodes CDR1 SEHNR and CDR2 FQNEAQ (reference sequence).